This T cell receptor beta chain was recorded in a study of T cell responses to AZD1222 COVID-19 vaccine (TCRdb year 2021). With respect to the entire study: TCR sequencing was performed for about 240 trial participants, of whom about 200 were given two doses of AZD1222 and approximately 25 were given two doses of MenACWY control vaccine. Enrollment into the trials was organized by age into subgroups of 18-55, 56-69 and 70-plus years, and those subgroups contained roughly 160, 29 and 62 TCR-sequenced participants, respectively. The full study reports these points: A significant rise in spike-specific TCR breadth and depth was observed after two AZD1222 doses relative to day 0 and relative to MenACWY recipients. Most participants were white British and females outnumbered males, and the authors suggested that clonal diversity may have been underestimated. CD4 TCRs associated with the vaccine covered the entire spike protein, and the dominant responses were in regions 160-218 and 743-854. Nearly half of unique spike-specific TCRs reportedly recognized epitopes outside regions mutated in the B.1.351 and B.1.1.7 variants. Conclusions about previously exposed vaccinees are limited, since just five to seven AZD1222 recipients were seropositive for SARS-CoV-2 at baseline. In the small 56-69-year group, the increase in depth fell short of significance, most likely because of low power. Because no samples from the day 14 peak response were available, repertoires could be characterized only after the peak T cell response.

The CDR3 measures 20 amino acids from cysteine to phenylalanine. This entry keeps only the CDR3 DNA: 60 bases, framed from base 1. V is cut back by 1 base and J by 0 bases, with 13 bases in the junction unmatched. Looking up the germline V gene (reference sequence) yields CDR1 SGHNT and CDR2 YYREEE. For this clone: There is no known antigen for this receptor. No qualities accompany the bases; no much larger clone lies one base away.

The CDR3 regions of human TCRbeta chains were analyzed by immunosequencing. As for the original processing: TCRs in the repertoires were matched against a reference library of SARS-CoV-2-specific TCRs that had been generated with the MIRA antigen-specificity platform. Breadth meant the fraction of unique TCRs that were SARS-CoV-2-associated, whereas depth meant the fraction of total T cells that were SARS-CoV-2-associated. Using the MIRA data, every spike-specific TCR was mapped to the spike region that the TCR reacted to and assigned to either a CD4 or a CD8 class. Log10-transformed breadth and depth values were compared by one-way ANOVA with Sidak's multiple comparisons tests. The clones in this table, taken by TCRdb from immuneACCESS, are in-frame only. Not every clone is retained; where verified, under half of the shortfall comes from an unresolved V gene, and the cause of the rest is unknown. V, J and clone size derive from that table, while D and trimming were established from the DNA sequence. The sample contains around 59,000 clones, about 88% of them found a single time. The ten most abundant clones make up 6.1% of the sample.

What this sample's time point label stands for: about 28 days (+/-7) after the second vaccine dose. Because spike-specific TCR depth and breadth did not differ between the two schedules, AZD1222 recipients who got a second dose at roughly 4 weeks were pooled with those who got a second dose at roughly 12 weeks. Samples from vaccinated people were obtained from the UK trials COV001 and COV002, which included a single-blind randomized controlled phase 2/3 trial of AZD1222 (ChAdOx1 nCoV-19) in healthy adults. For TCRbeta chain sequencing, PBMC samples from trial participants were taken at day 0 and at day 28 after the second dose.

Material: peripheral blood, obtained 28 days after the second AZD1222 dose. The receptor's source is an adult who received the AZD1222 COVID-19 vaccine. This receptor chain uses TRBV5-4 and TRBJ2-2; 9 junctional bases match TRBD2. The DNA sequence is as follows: TGTGCCAGCAGCTTGCGTACTAGTGGGCTAGCGGGGACGAACACCGGGGAGCTGTTTTTT. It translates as CASSLRTSGLAGTNTGELFF.